These T cell receptor beta chains were read from a single sample in a study of blood T cell repertoires in COVID-19. Sequenced by immunoSEQ multiplex PCR; TCRdb stores in-frame clones only, minus some. The sample contains about 150,000 clones, around 90% of which appear only once. The sequenced sample was peripheral blood. These receptor sequences come from a human donor in a cohort sampled during active COVID-19. The CDR3 runs from the conserved cysteine through the conserved F or W. A D gene is named only where the DNA matches it firmly. Rows may omit the clone size; those that give it use once, few, many or a size class.

CDR3nt: TGTGCCATCACCCCAACAGACAGGGAGGTTGGCTACACCTTC
CDR3aa: CAITPTDREVGYTF
d_gene: TRBD1
v_gene: TRBV28
abundance: .
j_gene: TRBJ1-2

CDR3nt: TGTGCCGGGAAGGGGGGGCCCCTCACAGATACGCAGTATTTT
CDR3aa: CAGKGGPLTDTQYF
d_gene: .
v_gene: TRBV10-3
abundance: .
j_gene: TRBJ2-3

CDR3nt: TGTGCCAGCAGCCCCAACGTGAGGAATGAGCAGTTCTTC
CDR3aa: CASSPNVRNEQFF
d_gene: .
v_gene: TRBV11-2
abundance: .
j_gene: TRBJ2-1

CDR3nt: TGTGCCAGTAGTCTACGACAGGGGGATGCGAGCAATCAGCCCCAGCATTTT
CDR3aa: CASSLRQGDASNQPQHF
d_gene: TRBD1
v_gene: TRBV19
abundance: .
j_gene: TRBJ1-5

CDR3nt: TGTGCCAGCAGCCGACAGGGGTCAAGCGACGAGCAGTACTTC
CDR3aa: CASSRQGSSDEQYF
d_gene: TRBD1
v_gene: TRBV7-9
abundance: .
j_gene: TRBJ2-7

CDR3nt: TGTGCCAGAAGCCCCGGCACCCCTACAGGGGGCGCGGCGGGGAATGAGCAGTTCTTC
CDR3aa: CARSPGTPTGGAAGNEQFF
d_gene: TRBD1
v_gene: TRBV5-3
abundance: .
j_gene: TRBJ2-1

CDR3nt: TGTGCCAGCAGCAGTTACAGGGAGCACGAGCAGTACTTC
CDR3aa: CASSSYREHEQYF
d_gene: .
v_gene: TRBV7-3
abundance: .
j_gene: TRBJ2-7

CDR3nt: TGTGCCAGCATTTACGGGACAGGCCCTTACGAGCAGTACTTC
CDR3aa: CASIYGTGPYEQYF
d_gene: TRBD1
v_gene: TRBV6-2/TRBV6-3
abundance: .
j_gene: TRBJ2-7

CDR3nt: TGTGCCAGCAGCACAAACAGGGACTACGAGCAGTACTTC
CDR3aa: CASSTNRDYEQYF
d_gene: .
v_gene: TRBV5-4
abundance: .
j_gene: TRBJ2-7

CDR3nt: TGTGCCAGTGGACAGGGGTTCTACGAGCAGTACTTC
CDR3aa: CASGQGFYEQYF
d_gene: TRBD1
v_gene: TRBV3-1/TRBV3-2
abundance: .
j_gene: TRBJ2-7

CDR3nt: TGTGCCAGCTCCGTTTCCGGGACTAGCGGGGAGAAAGAGACCCAGTACTTC
CDR3aa: CASSVSGTSGEKETQYF
d_gene: TRBD2
v_gene: TRBV18
abundance: .
j_gene: TRBJ2-5

CDR3nt: TGTGCCACCAGCAGAGATCTTTCGCAGGGTCTGGGTGGCTACACCTTC
CDR3aa: CATSRDLSQGLGGYTF
d_gene: .
v_gene: TRBV15
abundance: .
j_gene: TRBJ1-2

CDR3nt: TGTGCCAGCAGACAGGGGAACACTGAAGCTTTCTTT
CDR3aa: CASRQGNTEAFF
d_gene: .
v_gene: TRBV28
abundance: .
j_gene: TRBJ1-1

CDR3nt: TGTGCCAGCAGTTTTACAGGGTACAGCACTGAAGCTTTCTTT
CDR3aa: CASSFTGYSTEAFF
d_gene: .
v_gene: TRBV27
abundance: .
j_gene: TRBJ1-1

CDR3nt: TGTGCCAGCACCCCTGGCAGGGTGGGGTGGGAGCAGTACTTC
CDR3aa: CASTPGRVGWEQYF
d_gene: .
v_gene: TRBV6-5
abundance: .
j_gene: TRBJ2-7

CDR3nt: TGTGCCAGCAGCCAAGCGGGCGGGAGCCTAGATACGCAGTATTTT
CDR3aa: CASSQAGGSLDTQYF
d_gene: TRBD2
v_gene: TRBV7-3
abundance: .
j_gene: TRBJ2-3

CDR3nt: TGTGCCAGCAGCCGGGATAGGGGGTCAGGGGAGACCCAGTACTTC
CDR3aa: CASSRDRGSGETQYF
d_gene: .
v_gene: TRBV7-2
abundance: .
j_gene: TRBJ2-5

CDR3nt: TGCGCCAGCAGCCAAGATCGGGAGACCCAGTACTTC
CDR3aa: CASSQDRETQYF
d_gene: .
v_gene: TRBV4-3
abundance: .
j_gene: TRBJ2-5

CDR3nt: TGTGCCTGGAGTGAAGGGGTTCATCAGCCCCAGCATTTT
CDR3aa: CAWSEGVHQPQHF
d_gene: .
v_gene: TRBV30
abundance: .
j_gene: TRBJ1-5

CDR3nt: TGTGCCTGGAGTCTTTTTACTAGCAACGTCGAGCAGTACTTC
CDR3aa: CAWSLFTSNVEQYF
d_gene: .
v_gene: TRBV30
abundance: .
j_gene: TRBJ2-7

CDR3nt: TGTGCCAGCAGCTTACTGCGGTGGTGGGGCTACACCTTC
CDR3aa: CASSLLRWWGYTF
d_gene: .
v_gene: TRBV7-2
abundance: .
j_gene: TRBJ1-2

CDR3nt: TGTGCCACCAGCGGGCAGCCGGGGGTGTATGACACTGAAGCTTTCTTT
CDR3aa: CATSGQPGVYDTEAFF
d_gene: .
v_gene: TRBV15
abundance: .
j_gene: TRBJ1-1

CDR3nt: TGTGCCAGCAGCTTCCAAGGACAGGGGGGGGTTAATTCACCCCTCCACTTT
CDR3aa: CASSFQGQGGVNSPLHF
d_gene: TRBD1
v_gene: TRBV7-8
abundance: .
j_gene: TRBJ1-6

CDR3nt: TGTGCCAGCAGCTTGGCCCAAACTAGCGGGGGCCCTTTTGGAAACAATGAGCAGTTCTTC
CDR3aa: CASSLAQTSGGPFGNNEQFF
d_gene: TRBD2
v_gene: TRBV5-4
abundance: .
j_gene: TRBJ2-1

CDR3nt: TGTGCCAGCAGTTACTCGTCCAGTATAGGCTACACCTTC
CDR3aa: CASSYSSSIGYTF
d_gene: .
v_gene: TRBV6-5
abundance: .
j_gene: TRBJ1-2

CDR3nt: TGTGCCAGCAGCCCTAGCGGGAGCGGTACCTACGAGCAGTACTTC
CDR3aa: CASSPSGSGTYEQYF
d_gene: TRBD2
v_gene: TRBV13
abundance: .
j_gene: TRBJ2-7

CDR3nt: TGTGCCAGCAGCCCGCGGACTAGCGGGAGGGGGGAGCAGTACTTC
CDR3aa: CASSPRTSGRGEQYF
d_gene: TRBD2
v_gene: TRBV7-3
abundance: .
j_gene: TRBJ2-7

CDR3nt: TGCGCCAGCAGCTTGGGGCCGGGACAGGGCGAGGACGAGCAGTACTTC
CDR3aa: CASSLGPGQGEDEQYF
d_gene: TRBD1
v_gene: TRBV5-1
abundance: .
j_gene: TRBJ2-7

CDR3nt: TGTGCCAGCCTTCTTTCGGGGGATGGCTACACCTTC
CDR3aa: CASLLSGDGYTF
d_gene: .
v_gene: TRBV28
abundance: .
j_gene: TRBJ1-2

CDR3nt: TGTGCCAGCAGCCCGCCCGGGACAGGGTCTTACGAGCAGTACTTC
CDR3aa: CASSPPGTGSYEQYF
d_gene: TRBD1
v_gene: TRBV5-6
abundance: .
j_gene: TRBJ2-7

CDR3nt: TGTGCCAGCACCGGGGGAGTTTGGGATGAGCAGTTCTTC
CDR3aa: CASTGGVWDEQFF
d_gene: .
v_gene: TRBV2
abundance: .
j_gene: TRBJ2-1

CDR3nt: TGTGCCAGCAGTGAGACGGGATCGAATGGCTACACCTTC
CDR3aa: CASSETGSNGYTF
d_gene: .
v_gene: TRBV6-1
abundance: .
j_gene: TRBJ1-2

CDR3nt: TGTGCCAGCAGTGATGCACAGGGATACGAGCAGTACTTC
CDR3aa: CASSDAQGYEQYF
d_gene: .
v_gene: TRBV2
abundance: .
j_gene: TRBJ2-7

CDR3nt: TGTGCCAGCAGCTTGGGGGCCCGGAACACTGAAGCTTTCTTT
CDR3aa: CASSLGARNTEAFF
d_gene: .
v_gene: TRBV5-4
abundance: .
j_gene: TRBJ1-1

CDR3nt: TGTGCCAGCAGCTTAGATAGCTCCTACAATGAGCAGTTCTTC
CDR3aa: CASSLDSSYNEQFF
d_gene: .
v_gene: TRBV7-2
abundance: .
j_gene: TRBJ2-1

CDR3nt: TGTGCCACCAGCAGAGACCTGACAGGGGGTGTGCCCTACGAGCAGTACTTC
CDR3aa: CATSRDLTGGVPYEQYF
d_gene: TRBD1
v_gene: TRBV15
abundance: .
j_gene: TRBJ2-7

CDR3nt: TGTGCCAGCAGCTTCCTGACAGGGTCGCTCCACGAGCAGTACTTC
CDR3aa: CASSFLTGSLHEQYF
d_gene: TRBD1
v_gene: TRBV5-6
abundance: .
j_gene: TRBJ2-7

CDR3nt: TGTGCCAGCAGCCTCGTACAGGATTCCTACGAGCAGTACTTC
CDR3aa: CASSLVQDSYEQYF
d_gene: .
v_gene: TRBV3-1/TRBV3-2
abundance: .
j_gene: TRBJ2-7

CDR3nt: TGTGCCAGTAGTATGAAGACAAACACTGAAGCTTTCTTT
CDR3aa: CASSMKTNTEAFF
d_gene: .
v_gene: TRBV19
abundance: .
j_gene: TRBJ1-1

CDR3nt: TGTGCCAGCAGTTTGCGGGAAAGTAGTTCACCCCTCCACTTT
CDR3aa: CASSLRESSSPLHF
d_gene: .
v_gene: TRBV6-2/TRBV6-3
abundance: .
j_gene: TRBJ1-6

CDR3nt: TGTGCCAGCAGCCCAGGCAGGGTCCGCCCCCAGAACACTGAAGCTTTCTTT
CDR3aa: CASSPGRVRPQNTEAFF
d_gene: .
v_gene: TRBV7-3
abundance: .
j_gene: TRBJ1-1

CDR3nt: TGTGCCAGCAGCGTCGGGACAGCTTATTCACCCCTCCACTTT
CDR3aa: CASSVGTAYSPLHF
d_gene: TRBD1
v_gene: TRBV9
abundance: .
j_gene: TRBJ1-6

CDR3nt: TGTGCCAGCAGCTTAGACAAAAACAGGGAAAGGGATGGCTACACCTTC
CDR3aa: CASSLDKNRERDGYTF
d_gene: .
v_gene: TRBV11-2
abundance: .
j_gene: TRBJ1-2

CDR3nt: TGCAGCGTTTCGGATTACGGGGTTAGCAAAGAGACCCAGTACTTC
CDR3aa: CSVSDYGVSKETQYF
d_gene: .
v_gene: TRBV29-1
abundance: .
j_gene: TRBJ2-5

CDR3nt: TGTGCCAGCAGTGAAAGAGGAAACAGGCACACCGGGGAGCTGTTTTTT
CDR3aa: CASSERGNRHTGELFF
d_gene: .
v_gene: TRBV25-1
abundance: .
j_gene: TRBJ2-2

CDR3nt: TGCAGTGCAAGGGACAGTGGTGGCTACACCTTC
CDR3aa: CSARDSGGYTF
d_gene: TRBD1
v_gene: TRBV20-1
abundance: .
j_gene: TRBJ1-2

CDR3nt: TGTGCCAGCAGCTTAGGACTAGCGGGAGTCTACGAGCAGTACTTC
CDR3aa: CASSLGLAGVYEQYF
d_gene: TRBD2
v_gene: TRBV7-9
abundance: .
j_gene: TRBJ2-7

CDR3nt: TGTGCCAGCTCACCACCGTCCGGTAACTATGGCTACACCTTC
CDR3aa: CASSPPSGNYGYTF
d_gene: .
v_gene: TRBV18
abundance: .
j_gene: TRBJ1-2

CDR3nt: TGTGCCAGCAGTTTCCCGGGGGGGGACGAGCAGTACTTC
CDR3aa: CASSFPGGDEQYF
d_gene: TRBD2
v_gene: TRBV28
abundance: .
j_gene: TRBJ2-7

CDR3nt: TGTGCCAGCAGGAGACAGGGTGGCAATCAGCCCCAGCATTTT
CDR3aa: CASRRQGGNQPQHF
d_gene: TRBD1
v_gene: TRBV6-5
abundance: .
j_gene: TRBJ1-5

CDR3nt: TGTGCCAGCAGCTTATGGGGGGACTCTGGGGCCAACGTCCTGACTTTC
CDR3aa: CASSLWGDSGANVLTF
d_gene: .
v_gene: TRBV7-3
abundance: .
j_gene: TRBJ2-6

CDR3nt: TGTGCCAGCAGTTCCCTCGGGGACAGACCCTATAATTCACCCCTCCACTTT
CDR3aa: CASSSLGDRPYNSPLHF
d_gene: TRBD1
v_gene: TRBV6-2/TRBV6-3
abundance: .
j_gene: TRBJ1-6

CDR3nt: TGTGCCAGCACAGAGGGTAGCGGGGGCCTCGCTAGCTACGAGCAGTACTTC
CDR3aa: CASTEGSGGLASYEQYF
d_gene: TRBD2
v_gene: TRBV27
abundance: .
j_gene: TRBJ2-7

CDR3nt: TGTGCCAGCAGCCCTACCCCGGGGAGCTCCTACAATGAGCAGTTCTTC
CDR3aa: CASSPTPGSSYNEQFF
d_gene: .
v_gene: TRBV28
abundance: .
j_gene: TRBJ2-1

CDR3nt: TGTGCCAGCAGCTTAGCTATCGGGGAGGGTCCCAAGCAGTACTTC
CDR3aa: CASSLAIGEGPKQYF
d_gene: TRBD2
v_gene: TRBV7-8
abundance: few
j_gene: TRBJ2-7